This T cell receptor (beta chain) was identified in a study of glioma-infiltrating T cells. With 7 bases clipped from V and 7 bases from J, the junction kept 10 bases outside the gene matches. From germline, CDR1 is SGHTA and CDR2 FQGNSA. The CDR3 consists of 15 residues. This clonotype was observed at least ten times. The iRepertoire nested amplicon-rescue multiplex PCR amplified TCR alpha and beta CDR3s from RNA. Input was roughly 100-450 ng of tissue mRNA or PBMC total RNA. Each CDR3 protein is one row after TCRdb ran MiXCR on the multiplex PCR reads. The sample holds more than 90,000 distinct CDR3 sequences, roughly 37% seen once.

The receptor's source is a human donor with low-grade glioma or glioblastoma, undergoing nonglioma brain surgery, or in good health (not recorded which). The sequenced material came from glioma tissue, nonneoplastic brain tissue, or PBMCs (not recorded which). The chain has TRBV7-2 and TRBJ1-6, with 7 bases matching TRBD1. CDR3 sequence: CASTAPGQWNSPLHF. DNA of the CDR3: TGTGCCAGCACCGCACCGGGACAGTGGAATTCACCCCTCCACTTT.